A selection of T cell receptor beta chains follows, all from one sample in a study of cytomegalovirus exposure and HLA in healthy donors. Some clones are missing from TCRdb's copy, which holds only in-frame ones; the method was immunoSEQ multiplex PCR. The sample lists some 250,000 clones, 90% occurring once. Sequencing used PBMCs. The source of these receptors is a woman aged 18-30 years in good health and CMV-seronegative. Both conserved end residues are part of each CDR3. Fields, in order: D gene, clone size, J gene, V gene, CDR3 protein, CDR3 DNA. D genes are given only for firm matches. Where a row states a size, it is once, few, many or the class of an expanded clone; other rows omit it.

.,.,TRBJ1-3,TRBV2,CASRGSIIGNTIYF,TGTGCCAGCAGGGGCAGCATAATCGGAAACACCATATATTTT
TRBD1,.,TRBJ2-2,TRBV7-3,CASSDAGGRNTGELFF,TGTGCCAGCAGCGACGCAGGGGGAAGGAACACCGGGGAGCTGTTTTTT
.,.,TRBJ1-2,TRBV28,CASSSGRWGGRGYGYTF,TGTGCCAGCAGTTCCGGACGATGGGGGGGCAGGGGCTATGGCTACACCTTC
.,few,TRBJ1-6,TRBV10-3,CAISDLSGIVSPLHF,TGTGCCATCAGTGATCTCTCGGGGATTGTTTCACCCCTCCACTTT
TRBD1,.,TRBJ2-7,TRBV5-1,CASSQRVTGTDPYEQYF,TGCGCCAGCAGCCAACGAGTCACCGGGACAGATCCCTACGAGCAGTACTTC
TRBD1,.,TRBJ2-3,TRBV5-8,CASSLGTGGTDTQYF,TGTGCCAGCAGCTTGGGGACAGGGGGCACAGATACGCAGTATTTT
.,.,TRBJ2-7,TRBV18,CASSQADGTYEQYF,TGTGCCAGCTCACAAGCGGACGGAACCTACGAGCAGTACTTC
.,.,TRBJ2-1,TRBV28,CASSSSRVGSNEQFF,TGTGCCAGCAGTTCGTCCCGGGTAGGCTCCAATGAGCAGTTCTTC
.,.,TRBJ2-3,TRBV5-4,CASREGPDTQYF,TGTGCCAGCAGAGAGGGTCCAGATACGCAGTATTTT
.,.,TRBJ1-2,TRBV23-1,CASSLDSYGYTF,TGCGCCAGCAGCCTGGACAGCTATGGCTACACCTTC
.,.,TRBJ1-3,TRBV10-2,CASRPGYSGNTIYF,TGCGCCAGCAGGCCAGGTTACTCTGGAAACACCATATATTTT
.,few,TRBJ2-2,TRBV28,CASSSRVEDTGELFF,TGTGCCAGCAGTTCGCGGGTGGAGGACACCGGGGAGCTGTTTTTT
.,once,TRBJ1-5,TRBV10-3,CAISLGRGDQPQHF,TGTGCCATCAGTCTAGGGAGGGGGGATCAGCCCCAGCATTTT
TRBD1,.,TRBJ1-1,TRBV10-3,CAIRQTGGITEAFF,TGTGCCATCAGACAAACAGGGGGTATCACTGAAGCTTTCTTT
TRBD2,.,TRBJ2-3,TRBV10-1,CASSESGLAGASTDTQYF,TGCGCCAGCAGTGAGTCGGGACTAGCGGGGGCTAGCACAGATACGCAGTATTTT
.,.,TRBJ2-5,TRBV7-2,CASSFSRQVGETQYF,TGTGCCAGCAGCTTTTCCCGACAGGTGGGGGAGACCCAGTACTTC
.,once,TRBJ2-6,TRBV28,CASSFLAGGANVLTF,TGTGCCAGCAGTTTCTTGGCGGGCGGGGCCAACGTCCTGACTTTC
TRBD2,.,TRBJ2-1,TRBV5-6,CASSSEAGDNEQFF,TGTGCCAGCAGCTCTGAAGCGGGGGACAATGAGCAGTTCTTC
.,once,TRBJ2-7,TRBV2,CASRRAGLAYEQYF,TGTGCCAGTAGAAGGGCGGGGTTGGCCTACGAGCAGTACTTC
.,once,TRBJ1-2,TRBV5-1,CASSLRGDYGYTF,TGCGCCAGCAGCCTCAGGGGTGACTATGGCTACACCTTC
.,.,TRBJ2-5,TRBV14,CASRQQGRGAWETQYF,TGTGCCAGCAGGCAACAAGGTCGGGGGGCCTGGGAGACCCAGTACTTC
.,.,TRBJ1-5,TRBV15,CATSNIPNQPQHF,TGTGCCACCAGCAACATCCCCAATCAGCCCCAGCATTTT
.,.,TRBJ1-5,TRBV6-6,CASNIGGGYSNQPQHF,TGTGCCAGCAATATTGGGGGGGGGTATAGCAATCAGCCCCAGCATTTT
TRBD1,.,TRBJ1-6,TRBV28,CASSLRDRGRNSPLHF,TGTGCCAGCAGTTTGCGGGACAGGGGGCGTAATTCACCCCTCCACTTT
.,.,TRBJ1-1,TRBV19,CASSLSGDGTEAFF,TGTGCCAGTAGCTTATCGGGGGATGGGACTGAAGCTTTCTTT
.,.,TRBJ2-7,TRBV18,CASSPPASSYEQYF,TGTGCCAGCTCACCACCGGCCAGCTCCTACGAGCAGTACTTC
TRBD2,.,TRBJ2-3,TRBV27,CASRRIFVTGGTSDTQYF,TGTGCCAGCAGGAGAATCTTCGTTACGGGGGGGACCTCAGATACGCAGTATTTT
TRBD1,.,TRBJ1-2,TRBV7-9,CASSFTDRGTGGYTF,TGTGCCAGCAGCTTTACGGACAGGGGTACGGGAGGCTACACCTTC
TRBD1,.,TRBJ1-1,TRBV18,CASSPRTGVNTEAFF,TGTGCCAGCTCACCGAGGACAGGGGTGAACACTGAAGCTTTCTTT
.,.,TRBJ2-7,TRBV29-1,CSVESGRGGYEQYF,TGCAGCGTTGAGTCGGGCAGGGGTGGGTACGAGCAGTACTTC
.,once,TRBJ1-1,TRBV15,CATSRDDAGEAFF,TGTGCCACCAGCAGAGATGATGCGGGAGAAGCTTTCTTT
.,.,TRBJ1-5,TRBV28,CASSLHTGGGNQPQHF,TGTGCCAGCAGTCTACACACCGGGGGGGGAAATCAGCCCCAGCATTTT
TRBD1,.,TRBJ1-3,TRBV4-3,CASSQDRDRGLDTIYF,TGCGCCAGCAGCCAAGATCGGGACAGGGGATTAGACACCATATATTTT
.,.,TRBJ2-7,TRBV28,CASSFWGVLSYEQYF,TGTGCCAGCAGTTTTTGGGGGGTCCTATCCTACGAGCAGTACTTC
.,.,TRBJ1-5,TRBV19,CASSKRQGNQPQHF,TGTGCCAGTAGTAAACGCCAGGGGAATCAGCCCCAGCATTTT
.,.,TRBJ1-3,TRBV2,CASSESPEGSGNTIYF,TGTGCCAGCAGTGAAAGCCCCGAGGGTTCTGGAAACACCATATATTTT
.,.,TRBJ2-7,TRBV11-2,CASSFRRGREQYF,TGTGCCAGCAGCTTTAGGAGGGGGCGGGAGCAGTACTTC
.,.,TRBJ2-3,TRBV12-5,CASLGVTDTQYF,TGTGCTAGCCTGGGAGTCACAGATACGCAGTATTTT
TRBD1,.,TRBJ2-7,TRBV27,CASRGPSYEQYF,TGTGCCTCCAGGGGGCCATCCTACGAGCAGTACTTC
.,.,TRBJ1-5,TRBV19,CASSIEGGSNGNQPQHF,TGTGCCAGTAGTATAGAAGGGGGAAGCAACGGCAATCAGCCCCAGCATTTT
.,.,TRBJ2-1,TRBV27,CASSSRGEQFF,TGTGCCAGCAGCTCCCGGGGTGAGCAGTTCTTC
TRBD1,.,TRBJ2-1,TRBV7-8,CASSLYRGNEQFF,TGTGCCAGCAGCTTATACAGGGGAAATGAGCAGTTCTTC
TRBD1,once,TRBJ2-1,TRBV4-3,CASSQSWTGSSYNEQFF,TGCGCCAGCAGCCAATCTTGGACAGGGAGCTCCTACAATGAGCAGTTCTTC
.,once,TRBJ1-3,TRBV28,CASSLEAVSGNTIYF,TGTGCCAGCAGTTTGGAGGCAGTATCTGGAAACACCATATATTTT
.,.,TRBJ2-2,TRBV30,CASTGINTGELFF,TGTGCCTCTACAGGGATAAACACCGGGGAGCTGTTTTTT
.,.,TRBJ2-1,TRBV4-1,CASSQFGSLYNEQFF,TGCGCCAGCAGCCAATTCGGGTCCCTATACAATGAGCAGTTCTTC